This T cell receptor beta chain was identified during a study of beta chain features in type 1 diabetes. Of note for this clone: Its antigen is not known.

Sequenced material consisted of expressed TCRB transcripts (all of the isolated RNA was reverse transcribed). Assay: immunoSEQ multiplex PCR; the TCRdb copy retains only in-frame clones and omits some. The table records fewer than 650,000 clones, about 16% of them present only once. Study results and caveats: Sequencing of cDNA might inflate the share of cells that strongly express TCR.

Specimen: naive CD4+ T cells from blood. The source is a young man in good health.

CDR3 in amino acids: CASSLGSNSPLHF. For the CDR3, the DNA is TGCGCCAGCAGCTTGGGGTCTAATTCACCCCTCCACTTT. V gene TRBV5-1 combines with J gene TRBJ1-6, with unresolved D. The CDR3 extends over 13 amino acids. Per germline, CDR1 SGHRS and CDR2 YFSETQ. V was cut by 0 bases and J by 6 bases, with 4 bases left in between.